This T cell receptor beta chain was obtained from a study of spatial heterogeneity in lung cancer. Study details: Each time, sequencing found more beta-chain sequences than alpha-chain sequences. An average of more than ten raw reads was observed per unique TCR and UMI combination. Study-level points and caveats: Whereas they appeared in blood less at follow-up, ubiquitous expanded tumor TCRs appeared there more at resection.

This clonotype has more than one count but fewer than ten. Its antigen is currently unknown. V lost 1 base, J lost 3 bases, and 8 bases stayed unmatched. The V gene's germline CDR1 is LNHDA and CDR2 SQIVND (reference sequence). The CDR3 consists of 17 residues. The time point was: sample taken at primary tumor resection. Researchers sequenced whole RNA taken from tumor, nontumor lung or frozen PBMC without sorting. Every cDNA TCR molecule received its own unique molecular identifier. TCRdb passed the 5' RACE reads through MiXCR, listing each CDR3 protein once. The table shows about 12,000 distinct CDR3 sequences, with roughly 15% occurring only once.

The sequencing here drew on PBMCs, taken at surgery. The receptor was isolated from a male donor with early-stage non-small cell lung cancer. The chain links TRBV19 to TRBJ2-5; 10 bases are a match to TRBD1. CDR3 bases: TGTGCCAGTAGTATAGGCCCGACAGGGGGCTTGGAAGAGACCCAGTACTTC. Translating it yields CASSIGPTGGLEETQYF.